This T cell receptor (beta chain) was found in a study of glioma-infiltrating T cells after dendritic cell vaccination. CDR1 and CDR2 (germline): SGDLS, YYNGEE. V lost 4 bases to trimming and J lost 4 bases; unmatched junction nucleotides: 7. The CDR3 spans 15 residues. This table comes from immunoSEQ multiplex PCR, and its TCRdb copy is limited to in-frame clones, with some not included. The table records around 100,000 clones, 81% of them present only once. The sample here was blood, taken before dendritic cell vaccination. The source is a human donor with glioblastoma. The chain carries TRBV9 and TRBJ2-2; TRBD2 matches 7 bases. The CDR3 here is CASSSRPSGTGELFF. DNA of the CDR3: TGTGCCAGCAGCTCCAGGCCTAGCGGCACCGGGGAGCTGTTTTTT.